This T cell receptor (beta chain) emerged from a study of blood T cell repertoires in COVID-19. Study information: Some COVID-19 samples were acute and others convalescent; all came from the United States, Italy and Spain.

Per germline, CDR1 LNHNV and CDR2 YYDKDF (reference sequence). This CDR3 spans 14 amino acids. Trimming left V 6 bases short and J 2 bases short, with 13 bases between. The assay was immunoSEQ multiplex PCR, and TCRdb's table has in-frame clones only and misses some. The sample has under 100,000 clones, 85% seen once. The chain uses TRBV15 and TRBJ1-1; no firm D call. Sequencing was performed on peripheral blood. This receptor was taken from a woman in her 70s with active or convalescent COVID-19. This chain's CDR3 is CATRLTGENTEAFF. In DNA form, the CDR3 reads TGTGCCACCAGGCTTACCGGGGAAAACACTGAAGCTTTCTTT.